This T cell receptor (beta chain) came from a study of T cell responses to AZD1222 COVID-19 vaccine. Whole-study results and caveats: Vaccine-associated CD4 TCRs ranged over spike, dominating at 160-218 and 743-854. Just six or seven AZD1222 recipients tested seropositive at baseline. Rises in breadth and depth of Spike-specific TCRs came after two AZD1222 doses.

It was second doses at about 4 or about 12 weeks that were pooled. Concerning this clone itself: Antigen unknown.

The CDR3 has 12 amino acids. The germline V gene encodes CDR1 LGHDT and CDR2 YNNKEL (reference sequence). The V end was cut by 2 bases, the J end by 2 bases, with 3 bases between. TCRdb's copy holds only in-frame clones and misses some; the assay was immunoSEQ multiplex PCR. There are roughly 35,000 clones in the sample; just over 85% occur only once, and more than 9.5% lies in the top ten. The source of this sequence is an adult who received the AZD1222 COVID-19 vaccine. The starting material was peripheral blood, obtained 28 days after the second AZD1222 dose. The chain carries TRBV3-1 (or the pseudogene TRBV3-2) and TRBJ1-1, with D hard to call. CDR3 sequence reads: CASSQLNTEAFF. CDR3 nucleotides: TGTGCCAGCAGCCAACTCAACACTGAAGCTTTCTTT.